Listed below are T cell receptor beta chains from one sample, sequenced in a study of blood T cells in healthy people across ages. TCRdb ran MiXCR on the 5' RACE reads and lists one entry per CDR3 protein. The table records hundreds of thousands of distinct CDR3 sequences, roughly 50% of them present only once. The source material was blood. The source of these receptors is a man in his thirties or forties in good health. The CDR3 runs from the conserved cysteine through the conserved F or W. A D gene is named only where the DNA matches it firmly. Clone size appears in some rows only: once, few, many, or a class for an expanded clone.

D gene | J gene | V gene | clone size | CDR3 DNA | CDR3 protein
NA | TRBJ1-6 | TRBV20-1 | NA | TGCAGTGCAGGGAAGAGGTCCTATAATTCACCCCTCCACTTT | CSAGKRSYNSPLHF
NA | TRBJ1-4 | TRBV7-2 | few | TGTGCCAGCAGCCCAGGACTCTTTAATGAAAAACTGTTTTTT | CASSPGLFNEKLFF
NA | TRBJ2-7 | TRBV11-2 | few | TGTGCCAGCAGCTCCGGGGCTCCTGAGGGCTTCTACGAGCAGTACTTC | CASSSGAPEGFYEQYF
NA | TRBJ2-1 | TRBV20-1 | few | TGCAGTGCTAGCCGGGACGCACCCGGCGATGAGCAGTTCTTC | CSASRDAPGDEQFF
NA | TRBJ2-5 | TRBV29-1 | NA | TGCAGCGTTGAAGAAGGGTATCTGTCTCCTAATGAGCAGTACTTC | CSVEEGYLSPNEQYF
NA | TRBJ2-7 | TRBV6-2/TRBV6-3 | NA | TGTGCCAGCCTCGCGATGGGCAGGGCCTACGAGCAGTACTTC | CASLAMGRAYEQYF
NA | TRBJ2-5 | TRBV7-2 | NA | TGTGCCAGCAGCTCAAGGCGGGACGCGGAGACCCAGTACTTC | CASSSRRDAETQYF
TRBD2 | TRBJ2-3 | TRBV7-2 | NA | TGTGCCAGCAGCTTAACGGCTAGCGGGAGTGTGTATACGCAGTATTTT | CASSLTASGSVYTQYF
NA | TRBJ1-5 | TRBV12-3/TRBV12-4 | few | TGTGCCAGCAGTCCGGACGGGACACTGGGTCAGCCCCAGCATTTT | CASSPDGTLGQPQHF
TRBD1 | TRBJ2-1 | TRBV6-2/TRBV6-3 | few | TGTGCCAGCACCGACACGGGACAGTCCTACAATGAGCAGTTTTTC | CASTDTGQSYNEQFF
TRBD2 | TRBJ2-1 | TRBV5-1 | NA | TGCGCCAGCAGACTTAGCGGGGGCCGCCGCGATGAGCAGTTCTTC | CASRLSGGRRDEQFF
TRBD1 | TRBJ2-1 | TRBV29-1 | NA | TGCAGCGCACCTCCGGGACAGGTAAACAATGAGCAGTTCTTC | CSAPPGQVNNEQFF
TRBD1 | TRBJ2-7 | TRBV24-1 | once | TGTGCCACCCGGGACAGGGTGAACGAGCAGTACTTC | CATRDRVNEQYF
TRBD2 | TRBJ2-3 | TRBV7-8 | NA | TGTGCCAGCAGCTTACCGGGACTAGGCTCTAGCACAGATACGCAGTATTTT | CASSLPGLGSSTDTQYF
NA | TRBJ2-4 | TRBV29-1 | NA | TGCAGCGTTGACGCTGGGACAGCCCGGGAGCAGTACTTC | CSVDAGTAREQYF
TRBD2 | TRBJ2-3 | TRBV13 | few | TGTGCCAGCAGCTTCTTTACTAGCGGGAGAGGCACAGATACGCAGTATTTT | CASSFFTSGRGTDTQYF
NA | TRBJ2-3 | TRBV4-2 | NA | TGTGCCAGCAGCTTCGGACAAGATGCAGATACGCAGTATTTT | CASSFGQDADTQYF
TRBD2 | TRBJ2-1 | TRBV28 | few | TGTGCCAGCGGGGCGGGAGGGCCTAATGAGCAGTTCTTC | CASGAGGPNEQFF
TRBD2 | TRBJ2-1 | TRBV4-3 | once | TGCGCCAGCAGCACCTTGGCGGGAGTCTTCTACAATGAGCAGTTCTTC | CASSTLAGVFYNEQFF
TRBD2 | TRBJ2-7 | TRBV11-2 | NA | TGTGCCAGCACCTCCGGGGGGATCCAGTACTTC | CASTSGGIQYF
NA | TRBJ2-1 | TRBV7-9 | NA | TGTGCCAGCAGCTTATCCCAAGAGTGGGCTGAGCAGTTCTTC | CASSLSQEWAEQFF
NA | TRBJ1-1 | TRBV6-5 | NA | TGTGCCAGCAGTACCGGGACCCTCACTGAAGCTTTCTTT | CASSTGTLTEAFF
NA | TRBJ1-4 | TRBV25-1 | NA | TGTGCCAGCAGTGTGGCGGGGGGAGGCACTAATGAAAAACTGTTTTTT | CASSVAGGGTNEKLFF
NA | TRBJ2-2 | TRBV4-2 | NA | TGTGCCAGCAGCCAAGAGGCCCCTAGGTACACCGGGGAGCTGTTTTTT | CASSQEAPRYTGELFF
TRBD1 | TRBJ2-1 | TRBV29-1 | many | TGCAGCGTCACCTTCCCCGGGACAGGGAAGTGGGAGCAGTTCTTC | CSVTFPGTGKWEQFF
NA | TRBJ2-1 | TRBV27 | once | TGTGCCAGCAGTTTAGGGGCAGGGGACGGGGAGACCCAGTTCTTC | CASSLGAGDGETQFF
TRBD1 | TRBJ1-2 | TRBV12-3/TRBV12-4 | NA | TGTGCCAGCAGTCAACTTGCCGGAGGGGGCGATGGCTACACCTTC | CASSQLAGGGDGYTF
NA | TRBJ2-6 | TRBV7-9 | NA | TGTGCCAGCAGCTTCCCCGGGACAAATAACTACTCTGGGGCCAACGTCCTGACTTTC | CASSFPGTNNYSGANVLTF
NA | TRBJ2-3 | TRBV25-1 | NA | TGTGCCAGCAGGGACAGTCCAGATACGCAGTATTTT | CASRDSPDTQYF
NA | TRBJ1-5 | TRBV10-3 | few | TGTGCCATCAGTGGAGATATGGGTAATCAGCCCCAGCATTTT | CAISGDMGNQPQHF
NA | TRBJ2-1 | TRBV28 | once | TGTGCCAGCAGTTTATTCAGTCCCTATCGCGACCCCTACAATGAGCAGTTCTTC | CASSLFSPYRDPYNEQFF
NA | TRBJ2-5 | TRBV20-1 | few | TGCAGTGCTAGAGGCGGACTCGGCCTGGATGATCACCCAGAGACCCAGTACTTC | CSARGGLGLDDHPETQYF
NA | TRBJ2-7 | TRBV4-2 | few | TGTGCCAGCAGCCAAACAGCCCTCCCCCAATACGAGCAGTACTTC | CASSQTALPQYEQYF
NA | TRBJ1-2 | TRBV4-2 | NA | TGTGCCAGCAGCCAAGATCGGGGGGATGGCTACACCTTC | CASSQDRGDGYTF
NA | TRBJ2-3 | TRBV7-2 | many | TGTGCCAGCAGCTTGAACGGGAGAGGTGATACGCAGTATTTT | CASSLNGRGDTQYF
TRBD1 | TRBJ2-5 | TRBV3-1 | NA | TGTGCCAGCAGGGACCGGGACAGGGGGCGTGAGACCCAGTACTTC | CASRDRDRGRETQYF
NA | TRBJ2-6 | TRBV4-3 | once | TGCGCCAGCAGCCAGTCCCGGGCTTCTGGGGCCAACGTCCCGACTTTC | CASSQSRASGANVPTF
NA | TRBJ1-4 | TRBV18 | NA | TGTGCCAGCTCACCACTGGGCCTTGCAACTAATGAAAAACTGTTTTTT | CASSPLGLATNEKLFF
NA | TRBJ2-6 | TRBV29-1 | many | TGCAGCGTCGCCGGCTCTGGGGCCAACGTCCTGACTTTC | CSVAGSGANVLTF
TRBD2 | TRBJ2-1 | TRBV10-3 | NA | TGTGCCATCAGTGAGTCTAGAGACAGCGGGGGAGAGACCCAGTTCTTC | CAISESRDSGGETQFF
NA | TRBJ1-2 | TRBV10-3 | NA | TGTGCCACTGGGACAAGATATTCCTATGGCTACACCTTC | CATGTRYSYGYTF
NA | TRBJ1-2 | TRBV29-1 | few | TGCAGCGTCGCGGACAGCTTTAACTATGGCTACACCTTC | CSVADSFNYGYTF
TRBD2 | TRBJ2-5 | TRBV7-9 | NA | TGTGCCAGCAGCTTTATCAAGGGTCGGGGGGGCCAAGAGACCCAGTACTTC | CASSFIKGRGGQETQYF
NA | TRBJ2-7 | TRBV3-1 | NA | TGTGCCAGCAGCCCTCGATGGGGGAATTGGGCCCACGAGCAGTACTTC | CASSPRWGNWAHEQYF
NA | TRBJ2-3 | TRBV7-7 | NA | TGTGCCAGCAGCCTGGGTCTTGGCCCGTCAGATACGCAGTATTTT | CASSLGLGPSDTQYF
NA | TRBJ2-3 | TRBV4-3 | NA | TGCGCCAGCAGCCAAGGTGGGGGGACTAGCACAGATACGCAGTATTTT | CASSQGGGTSTDTQYF
NA | TRBJ1-1 | TRBV20-1 | once | TGCAGTGCCATGGGACGGTTGAACACTGAAGCTTTCTTT | CSAMGRLNTEAFF
TRBD2 | TRBJ2-3 | TRBV20-1 | NA | TGCAGTGCTAGAGTACTAGCGGGAGGGAGCACAGATACGCAGTATTTT | CSARVLAGGSTDTQYF
NA | TRBJ2-1 | TRBV20-1 | few | TGCAGTGCTAGAGCCGCCCGATCCTACAATGAGCAGTTCTTC | CSARAARSYNEQFF
NA | TRBJ2-1 | TRBV11-2 | NA | TGTGCCAGCAGCTTATTTAAAGGAAATGAGCAGTTCTTC | CASSLFKGNEQFF
TRBD2 | TRBJ2-3 | TRBV5-1 | NA | TGCGCCAGCAGCTTGGAGGCAGCGGGGGTAGATACGCAGTATTTT | CASSLEAAGVDTQYF
NA | TRBJ2-1 | TRBV5-1 | many | TGCGCCAGCAGCTTATCAAGTATACGGGAGTTAGGTGAGCAGTTCTTC | CASSLSSIRELGEQFF
NA | TRBJ1-1 | TRBV20-1 | NA | TGCAGTGCTAGAGATGGAAAAAAGGGGCGGAACACTGAAGCTTTCTTT | CSARDGKKGRNTEAFF
TRBD2 | TRBJ2-1 | TRBV28 | NA | TGTGCCAGCAGTTTTAGACTAGCGGGTCGCCTAAACAATGAGCAGTTCTTC | CASSFRLAGRLNNEQFF
TRBD1 | TRBJ2-3 | TRBV6-5 | few | TGTGCCAGCAGAATGAACAGGGGTTCCGCAGATACGCAGTATTTT | CASRMNRGSADTQYF